The 7 T cell receptor beta chains given below trace back to one sample, sequenced in a study of cytomegalovirus exposure and HLA in healthy donors. PCR was performed using 60 Vbeta and 13 Jbeta primers. The assay was immunoSEQ multiplex PCR, and TCRdb's table has in-frame clones only and misses some. There are roughly 160,000 clones in the sample; about 71% occur only once, and 2.8% lies in the top ten. Sequenced material: PBMCs. Receptor source: a woman in her 30s in good health and CMV-seronegative.

The genes are TRBV4-2 and TRBJ1-1; D is undetermined. The V gene lost 3 bases and the J gene lost 2 bases, with 13 bases spanning the gap. Germline CDR1 is LGHNA and CDR2 is YNFKEQ. The CDR3 covers 15 residues. CDR3 sequence: CASSQVRGANTEAFF. The CDR3 bases are TGTGCCAGCAGCCAGGTACGGGGAGCTAACACTGAAGCTTTCTTT.

J is TRBJ2-3 and V is TRBV11-3, with D perhaps TRBD2 (7 bases). V gave up 3 bases and J gave up 1 base, with 14 bases separating them. The CDR3 contains 16 residues. Germline V CDR1 and CDR2: SGHNT, YENEEA. The CDR3, as DNA: TGTGCCAGCAGCTTGGCTTGGGAGGGGGGCACAGATACGCAGTATTTT. Protein product: CASSLAWEGGTDTQYF. The variable domain in full, completed from reference TRBV11-3 and TRBJ2-3, reads EAGVVQSPRYKIIEKKQPVAFWCNPISGHNTLYWYLQNLGQGPELLIRYENEEAVDDSQLPKDRFSAERLKGVDSTLKIQPAELGDSAVYLCASSLAWEGGTDTQYFGPGTRLTVL.

This chain's CDR3 is CASRSRWGRDGYTF. CDR3 nucleotide sequence: TGTGCCAGCAGATCTCGCTGGGGGAGGGATGGCTACACCTTC. The J gene is TRBJ1-2, the V gene TRBV27; D might be TRBD1 (5 bases). The germline V and J ends were trimmed by 6 bases and 6 bases, with 17 bases remaining between them. The V gene's germline CDR1 is MNHEY and CDR2 SMNVEV (reference sequence). The CDR3 is made up of 14 amino acids.

V and J are TRBV15 and TRBJ2-7; D gene uncertain. The CDR3 sequence is 14 residues long. Germline V gives CDR1 LNHNV, CDR2 YYDKDF (reference sequence). Trimming removed 1 base from V and 4 bases from J, with 11 bases in between. This CDR3 is CATSRGLGWYEQYF. CDR3 sequence (DNA): TGTGCCACCAGCAGAGGCCTAGGTTGGTACGAGCAGTACTTC.

V is TRBV1 and J is TRBJ2-7; the table's D gene call, TRBD1, was not cross checked with the DNA. TRBV1 is an annotated pseudogene. CDR3 length: 16 amino acids. The CDR3 DNA follows: TGCACCAGCAGCCACCACAGGGGGCCCCTGCCCTACGAGCAGTACTTC. This translates into CTSSHHRGPLPYEQYF.

The DNA of the CDR3 is TGTGCCAGCAGTGAAGCAGGACTCGAAGCTTTCTTT. Translating it yields CASSEAGLEAFF. The rearrangement uses TRBV6-1 and TRBJ1-1, with unresolved D. The germline CDR1 and CDR2 sequences are MNHNS and SASEGT. This CDR3 has 12 amino acids. Trimming pared 0 bases from V and 8 bases from J, leaving 7 bases between.

This rearrangement joins TRBV7-2 to TRBJ2-2; 13 bases are a match to TRBD2. Germline V gives CDR1 SGHTA, CDR2 FQGNSA. With V trimmed by 5 bases and J by 3 bases, 3 bases remained unmatched. The CDR3 sequence is 16 residues long. The DNA of the CDR3 is TGTGCCAGCAGCCTAACTAGCGGGGGGGACACCGGGGAGCTGTTTTTT. The encoded protein is CASSLTSGGDTGELFF.